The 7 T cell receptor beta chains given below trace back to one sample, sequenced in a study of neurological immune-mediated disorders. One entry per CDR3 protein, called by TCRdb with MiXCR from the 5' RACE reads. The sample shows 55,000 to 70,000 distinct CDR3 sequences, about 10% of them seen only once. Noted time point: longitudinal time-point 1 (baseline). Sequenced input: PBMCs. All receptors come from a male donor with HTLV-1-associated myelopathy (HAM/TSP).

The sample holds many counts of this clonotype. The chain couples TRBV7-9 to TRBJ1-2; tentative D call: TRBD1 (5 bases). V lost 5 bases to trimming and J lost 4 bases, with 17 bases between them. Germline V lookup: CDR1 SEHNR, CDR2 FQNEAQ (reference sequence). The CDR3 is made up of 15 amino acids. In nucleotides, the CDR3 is TGTGCCAGCAGCCGTGGCGAGGGGAGGATCTATGGCTACACCTTC. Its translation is CASSRGEGRIYGYTF.

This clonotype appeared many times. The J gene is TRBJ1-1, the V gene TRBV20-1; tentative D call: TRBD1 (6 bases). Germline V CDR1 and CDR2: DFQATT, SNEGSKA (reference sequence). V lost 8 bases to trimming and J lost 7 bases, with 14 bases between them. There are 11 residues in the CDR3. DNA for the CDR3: TGCAGTCCTCAGACAGGACTTGAAGCTTTCTTT. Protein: CSPQTGLEAFF.

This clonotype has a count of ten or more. The DNA of the CDR3 is TGTGCCAGCAGCTTAGGTAGGGAGCGGAACACTGAAGCTTTCTTT. Protein product: CASSLGRERNTEAFF. The chain recombines TRBV7-2 with TRBJ1-1, with D unclear. The CDR3 length is 15 residues. CDR1 SGHTA and CDR2 FQGNSA come from the germline V gene. Trimming left V 1 base short and J 1 base short, with 10 bases between. Looking up the rest from reference TRBV7-2 and TRBJ1-1 gives the full variable domain: GAGVSQSPSNKVTEKGKDVELRCDPISGHTALYWYRQSLGQGLEFLIYFQGNSAPDKSGLPSDRFSAERTGGSVSTLTIQRTQQEDSAVYLCASSLGRERNTEAFFGQGTRLTVV.

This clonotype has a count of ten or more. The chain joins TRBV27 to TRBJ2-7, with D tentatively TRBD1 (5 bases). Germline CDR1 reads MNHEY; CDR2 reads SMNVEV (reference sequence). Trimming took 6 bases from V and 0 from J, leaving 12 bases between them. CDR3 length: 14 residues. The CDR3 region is CASRVGPNSYEQYF. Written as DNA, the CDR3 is TGTGCCAGCAGGGTGGGGCCGAACTCCTACGAGCAGTACTTC.

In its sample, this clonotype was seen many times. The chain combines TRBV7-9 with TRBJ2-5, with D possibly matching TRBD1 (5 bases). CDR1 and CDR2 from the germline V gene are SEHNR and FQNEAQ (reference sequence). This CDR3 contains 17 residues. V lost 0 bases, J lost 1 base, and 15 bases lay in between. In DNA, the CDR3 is TGTGCCAGCAGCTTAGCAGTGTCAGGGTGGGGCCAAGAGACCCAGTACTTC. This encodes CASSLAVSGWGQETQYF.

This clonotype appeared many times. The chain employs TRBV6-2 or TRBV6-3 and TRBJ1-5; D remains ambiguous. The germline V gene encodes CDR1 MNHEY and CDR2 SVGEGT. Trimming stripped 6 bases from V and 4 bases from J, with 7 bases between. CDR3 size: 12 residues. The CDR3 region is CASRSRNQPQHF. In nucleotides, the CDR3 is TGTGCCAGCAGGAGTAGGAATCAGCCCCAGCATTTT.

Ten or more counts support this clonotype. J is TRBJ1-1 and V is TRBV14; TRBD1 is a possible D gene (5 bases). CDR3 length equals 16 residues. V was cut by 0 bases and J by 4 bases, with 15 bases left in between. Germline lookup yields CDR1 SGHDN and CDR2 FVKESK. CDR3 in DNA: TGTGCCAGCAGCCAAGATTTGGAGGGGCCGGGCACTGAAGCTTTCTTT. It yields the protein CASSQDLEGPGTEAFF.